Presented here are 28 T cell receptor beta chains from one specimen sequenced in a study of T cells in Graves' hyperthyroidism and ophthalmopathy. Amplification of TCR beta CDR3 regions was performed using RNA transcripts as template. During a first-round RT-PCR of the TCR CDR3, the HTBI primer set was used. TCRdb itself ran the multiplex PCR reads through MiXCR, one entry per CDR3 protein. The sample yields some 440,000 distinct CDR3 sequences, 15% to 19% seen once. Sequencing was carried out using blood. These receptors all come from a woman aged 18-29 years with Graves' hyperthyroidism.

The V and J genes are TRBV6-1 and TRBJ2-1, with 9 nucleotides matching TRBD2. V lost 2 bases to trimming and J lost 8 bases; unmatched junction nucleotides: 10. Per germline, CDR1 MNHNS and CDR2 SASEGT. The CDR3 is made up of 16 amino acids. This CDR3 reads CASSERVAGAWDEQFF. The DNA of the CDR3 is TGTGCCAGCAGTGAAAGGGTAGCGGGGGCCTGGGATGAGCAGTTCTTC.

This clonotype has at least ten counts. This chain joins TRBV12-3 or TRBV12-4 and TRBJ1-2, with D perhaps matching TRBD1 (5 bases). CDR3 length: 15 amino acids. Trimming left V 4 bases short and J 0 bases short, with 12 bases between. This chain's CDR3 is CASSSRDGTNYGYTF. In nucleotides, the CDR3 is TGTGCCAGCAGTTCCCGGGACGGTACTAACTATGGCTACACCTTC.

This clonotype was picked up a small number of times. V is TRBV29-1 and J is TRBJ2-7; 9 bases are a match to TRBD2. With 2 bases clipped from V and 6 bases from J, the junction kept 8 bases outside the gene matches. Germline assignment: CDR1 SQVTM and CDR2 ANQGSEA. The length of the CDR3 is 14 residues. The CDR3 sequence is CSVERAGGGFEQYF. DNA of the CDR3: TGCAGCGTTGAAAGAGCGGGGGGCGGCTTCGAGCAGTACTTC.

The sample holds a few counts of this clonotype. CDR3 bases: TGTGCCATCAGTGCTAAAAACTTGAACACTGAAGCTTTCTTT. Translating it yields CAISAKNLNTEAFF. The chain has TRBV10-3 and TRBJ1-1; D is unclear. The CDR3 contains 14 residues. The ends were cut back, 4 bases at V and 0 bases at J, with 9 bases in the middle. Germline V gene sequence: CDR1 ENHRY, CDR2 SYGVKD.

There are a few counts of this clonotype. The chain combines TRBV24-1 with TRBJ2-4; the D gene is possibly TRBD1 (6 bases). Trimming cost V 5 bases and J 0 bases, with 10 bases left between them. The CDR3 length is 15 residues. The germline CDR1 and CDR2 sequences are KGHDR and SFDVKD. The CDR3 loop is CATSGTGLAKNIQYF. In DNA, the CDR3 is TGTGCCACCAGTGGCACAGGGTTAGCCAAAAACATTCAGTACTTC.

This clonotype was seen repeatedly, ten times or more. The chain uses TRBV27 and TRBJ1-2, with TRBD1 identical over 7 bases. Unmatched junction bases numbered 9, after V lost 9 bases and J lost 5 bases. From germline, CDR1 is MNHEY and CDR2 SMNVEV (reference sequence). This CDR3 is built from 13 residues. The CDR3 protein is CASPTGLQYGYTF. The CDR3 nucleotides read TGTGCCAGTCCGACAGGGTTGCAATATGGCTACACCTTC.

The CDR3 DNA sequence: TGTGCCAGCGAAGGGGTCTTGTACAATGAGCAGTTCTTC. This translates into CASEGVLYNEQFF. The J gene is TRBJ2-1, the V gene TRBV6-1; a weak D match, TRBD1 (5 bases). Germline lookup yields CDR1 MNHNS and CDR2 SASEGT. This CDR3 spans 13 amino acids. With 8 bases removed from V and 4 bases from J, the gap between germline ends came to 12 bases.

This clonotype appeared a few times. This rearrangement joins TRBV25-1 to TRBJ2-6, with D perhaps TRBD2 (6 bases). This CDR3 is built from 20 residues. Germline CDR1 is MGHDK and CDR2 is SYGVNS. The V and J ends lost 1 base and 0 bases respectively, with 19 bases between them. CDR3 in DNA: TGTGCCAGCAGTGAATTTTGGGACTCAACGACGGGCTCTGGGGCCAACGTCCTGACTTTC. Residues: CASSEFWDSTTGSGANVLTF.

This clonotype has ten or more counts. One end of the junction does not line up with germline, which may come from a read error. This sequence joins TRBV5-1 and TRBJ1-1; D unclear. The germline gives CDR1 SGHRS, CDR2 YFSETQ. CDR3 length: 14 amino acids. The chain's CDR3 is CATSLFEGDTEAFF. As DNA, the CDR3 is TGCGCCACCAGCTTGTTCGAGGGAGACACTGAAGCTTTCTTT.

This clonotype was recorded many times. This chain connects TRBV11-2 to TRBJ2-1; D might be TRBD2 (6 bases). Germline-derived CDR1 and CDR2 are SGHAT and FQNNGV. This CDR3 contains 16 residues. Trimming pared 0 bases from V and 0 bases from J, leaving 9 bases between. The CDR3 is CASSLDRGGSYNEQFF. The CDR3 DNA follows: TGTGCCAGCAGCTTAGATCGGGGAGGCTCCTACAATGAGCAGTTCTTC.

In its sample, this clonotype was seen many times. The chain couples TRBV12-3 or TRBV12-4 to TRBJ2-7; D may be TRBD2 (6 bases). Trimming removed 4 bases at V and 2 bases at J, with 12 bases between. This CDR3 spans 14 amino acids. CDR3 loop: CASSSTEGPYEQYF. The CDR3 coding sequence is TGTGCCAGCAGTTCGACGGAGGGGCCCTACGAGCAGTACTTC.

This clonotype was counted between two and nine times. One end of the junction is discordant with germline, which a read error may explain. V usage is TRBV7-9 and J usage is TRBJ2-7; D not resolved. This CDR3 comprises 12 residues. The germline gives CDR1 SEHNR, CDR2 FQNEAQ (reference sequence). The CDR3 DNA reads as TGTGCCAGCAGTTTAGGTTTCGGAGAGCAGTACTTC. Its translation: CASSLGFGEQYF.

V is TRBV20-1 and J is TRBJ2-7; D gene ambiguous. V lost 3 bases to trimming and J lost 3 bases, with 9 bases between them. CDR1 is DFQATT and CDR2 is SNEGSKA in the germline V gene (reference sequence). This CDR3 is built from 12 residues. The CDR3 reads CSASTDFYEQYF. CDR3 sequence (DNA): TGCAGTGCTAGTACAGACTTCTACGAGCAGTACTTC.

Remarks on this clonotype: A much larger clonotype is one base distant, so this may be a read error. This chain uses TRBV27 with TRBJ2-7; 11 bases map to TRBD1. The J call may not be correct, given that the DNA end is closer to TRBJ2-1. In germline, CDR1 is MNHEY, CDR2 SMNVEV (reference sequence). This CDR3 comprises 15 residues. CDR3 DNA: TGTGCCAGCAGTTTCGGGACAGGGGGGACCTACGAGCAGTTCTTC. The encoded protein is CASSFGTGGTYEQFF.

This clonotype appeared many times. The chain couples TRBV6-2 or TRBV6-3 to TRBJ1-2; TRBD1 agrees at 7 bases. The CDR3 consists of 12 residues. V lost 5 bases, J lost 8 bases, and 5 bases stayed unmatched. Per the germline V gene, CDR1 is MNHEY and CDR2 is SVGEGT. The CDR3 sequence: CASSPDRAGYTF. DNA of the CDR3: TGTGCCAGCAGTCCTGACAGGGCCGGCTACACCTTC.

This clonotype appeared many times. V is TRBV20-1 and J is TRBJ2-5; 7 bases are a match to TRBD1. This CDR3 comprises 15 residues. V lost 5 bases and J lost 6; bases outside the gene matches: 15. Germline CDR1 DFQATT, CDR2 SNEGSKA (reference sequence). As DNA, the CDR3 is TGCAGTGCTTCTCCTGGGACAGACGACGGACAGACCCAGTACTTC. Amino acid sequence: CSASPGTDDGQTQYF.

This clonotype has just a few counts. The genes are TRBV9 and TRBJ1-5; a possible D gene is TRBD1 (6 bases). CDR3 length equals 14 residues. With 2 bases removed from V and 2 bases from J, the gap between germline ends came to 8 bases. Germline V gene lookup returns CDR1 SGDLS and CDR2 YYNGEE. CDR3 loop: CASSVAGGNQPQHF. The CDR3 DNA is TGTGCCAGCAGCGTGGCAGGGGGCAATCAGCCCCAGCATTTT.

The table lists this clonotype with a few counts. This chain uses TRBV4-3 with TRBJ2-7; D may be TRBD1 (5 bases). The CDR3 is 15 residues long. V lost 0 bases, J lost 2 bases, and 11 bases lay in between. Germline V gene sequence: CDR1 LGHNA, CDR2 YSLEER. This chain's CDR3 is CASSQDQTAPYEQYF. The CDR3 nucleotides are TGCGCCAGCAGCCAAGATCAGACAGCACCCTACGAGCAGTACTTC.

This clonotype was seen ten or more times. This chain uses TRBV20-1 with TRBJ2-1; 8 positions match TRBD2. This CDR3 has 13 residues. Germline assignment: CDR1 DFQATT and CDR2 SNEGSKA (reference sequence). CDR3 nucleotide sequence: TGCAGCAAGGCGGGGGGCGATTACAATGAGCAGTTCTTC. Translated, it gives CSKAGGDYNEQFF.

This clonotype was recorded a few times. The chain is built from TRBV9 and TRBJ2-7; weak D call: TRBD2 (5 bases). Trimming removed 2 bases from V and 1 base from J, with 7 bases in between. The CDR3 spans 13 residues. Germline CDR1 reads SGDLS; CDR2 reads YYNGEE. CDR3 loop: CASSVSGSYEQYF. CDR3 coding DNA: TGTGCCAGCAGCGTGTCGGGGTCCTACGAGCAGTACTTC.

The rearrangement joins TRBV14 to TRBJ1-1, with TRBD1 as a possible D gene (6 bases). This CDR3 has 14 amino acids. The V gene lost 6 bases and the J gene lost 0 bases, with 11 bases spanning the gap. The V gene's germline CDR1 is SGHDN and CDR2 FVKESK. CDR3 loop: CASSPGALNTEAFF. CDR3 nucleotide sequence: TGTGCCAGCAGTCCAGGGGCTCTGAACACTGAAGCTTTCTTT.

This clonotype occurred many times. This chain joins TRBV19 and TRBJ1-1; 9 bases fit TRBD1. There are 16 residues in the CDR3. V shed 5 bases and J 1 base; nucleotides not matched to a gene: 8. Per the germline V gene, CDR1 is LNHDA and CDR2 is SQIVND (reference sequence). This chain's CDR3 is CASSHLRGQGNTEAFF. CDR3 sequence (DNA): TGTGCCAGTAGTCATTTACGGGGACAGGGGAACACTGAAGCTTTCTTT.

The gene calls are TRBV19 and TRBJ2-7, with TRBD2 as a possible D gene (6 bases). CDR3 length: 15 amino acids. Germline-derived CDR1 and CDR2 are LNHDA and SQIVND (reference sequence). Trimming took 6 bases from V and 4 from J, leaving 19 bases between them. DNA of the CDR3: TGTGCCAGTAGGGCTCCCGGGACTGGGGTTTACGAGCAGTACTTC. It encodes CASRAPGTGVYEQYF.

This clonotype came up many times. The genes are TRBV12-3 or TRBV12-4 and TRBJ1-1; perhaps TRBD1 as D (6 bases). Trimming shortened V by 4 bases and J by 4 bases, and 13 bases separated the two germline ends. This CDR3 is 14 amino acids long. The CDR3 DNA reads as TGTGCCAGCAGTTCGGTTCAGGGGTCCACTGAAGCTTTCTTT. It is translated as CASSSVQGSTEAFF.

This clonotype was counted between two and nine times. This chain connects TRBV15 to TRBJ1-2; D perhaps matches TRBD1 (6 bases). The CDR3 runs 15 residues. CDR1 and CDR2 (germline): LNHNV, YYDKDF (reference sequence). With 2 bases removed from V and 8 bases from J, the gap between germline ends came to 18 bases. The CDR3 bases are TGTGCCACCAGCAGATCTCCCCGGGGGGCGTTGGGCTACACCTTC. Translating it yields CATSRSPRGALGYTF.

The sample holds many counts of this clonotype. The rearrangement joins TRBV7-9 to TRBJ2-7; 8 nucleotides agree with TRBD1. With 7 bases clipped from V and 7 bases from J, the junction kept 18 bases outside the gene matches. Germline CDR1 and CDR2: SEHNR and FQNEAQ (reference sequence). The CDR3 runs to 16 residues. CDR3 sequence reads: CASTHRSWGRQGEQYF. CDR3 nucleotides: TGTGCCAGCACCCATAGAAGCTGGGGGCGACAGGGGGAGCAGTACTTC.

This clonotype was seen a few times. The J gene is TRBJ1-2, the V gene TRBV13, with a possible D match to TRBD1 (5 bases). The CDR3 sequence is 13 residues long. The germline gives CDR1 PRHDT, CDR2 FYEKMQ (reference sequence). Trimming took off 3 bases at V and 8 bases at J, with 13 bases between the two ends. The CDR3 DNA follows: TGTGCCAGCAGCTTCCAGGGTATGTCGGGCTACACCTTC. It codes for CASSFQGMSGYTF.

The gene calls are TRBV9 and TRBJ1-6; D not certain. There are 12 residues in the CDR3. Trimming took off 4 bases at V and 10 bases at J, with 9 bases between the two ends. Per germline, CDR1 SGDLS and CDR2 YYNGEE. CDR3 loop: CASSQNGSPLHF. The CDR3 DNA follows: TGTGCCAGCAGCCAGAATGGGTCACCCCTCCACTTT.